This note documents a single T cell receptor beta chain sequence. The antigen is unknown. Tagging with unique molecular identifiers was a feature of the TCR beta cDNA libraries. The T cell input of 1 to 10 million gave roughly 0.5 million cDNA molecules. TCRdb re-called the PCR reads through MiXCR, storing one row per CDR3 protein. The table has roughly 410,000 distinct CDR3 sequences, about a third seen once. This sample was taken from a study of post-analysis software for immune sequencing data. At the level of the study: Both relapsing-remitting and secondary progressive multiple sclerosis featured among the disease courses, as did progressive-relapsing multiple sclerosis. Study findings and constraints: Controls' normalized Chao1 diversity significantly exceeded that of multiple sclerosis patients. Roughly five TRBV segments were significantly more frequent in patients than in controls. TRBV5-6, TRBV5-1 and TRBV20-1 were among these segments. Analysis by F measure revealed that same-batch samples clustered strongly together.

The CDR3 consists of 14 residues. CDR1 is DFQATT, CDR2 SNEGSKA, per germline (reference sequence). V was clipped by 8 bases and J by 3 bases, with 17 bases between them. Sequenced material: blood. V gene TRBV20-1 combines with J gene TRBJ2-1; D is perhaps TRBD2 (6 bases). The receptor was derived from a girl between 10 and 17 years old with multiple sclerosis. DNA for the CDR3: TGCAGTACAAGCGCGGGGAGTAACTACAATGAGCAGTTCTTC. It specifies CSTSAGSNYNEQFF.